One and the same sample provided the 7 T cell receptor beta chains below, sequenced in a study of identical twins. MiXCR, run by TCRdb on the 5' RACE reads, gives a single entry per CDR3 protein. The sample holds hundreds of thousands of distinct CDR3 sequences, approximately 24% seen once. In addition, the sample was reused for a study of T cells expressing NK-cell markers.

The specimen sequenced was CD4+ T cells sorted from blood. The origin of the receptors is a woman in her late teens or twenties in good health.

This clonotype showed up just a few times. The rearrangement joins TRBV7-9 to TRBJ1-3; no definite D call. Trimming removed 6 bases at V and 2 bases at J, with 8 bases between. The CDR3 contains 13 residues. The V gene's germline CDR1 is SEHNR and CDR2 FQNEAQ (reference sequence). CDR3: CASSSPPGNTIYF. The CDR3, as DNA: TGTGCCAGCAGTTCCCCCCCTGGAAACACCATATATTTT. The whole variable domain, filled in from reference TRBV7-9 and TRBJ1-3, reads DTGVSQNPRHKITKRGQNVTFRCDPISEHNRLYWYRQTLGQGPEFLTYFQNEAQLEKSRLLSDRFSAERPKGSFSTLEIQRTEQGDSAMYLCASSSPPGNTIYFGEGSWLTVV.

The table lists this clonotype with a few counts. The genes are TRBV5-1 and TRBJ2-1, with TRBD2 identical over 9 bases. Germline CDR1 SGHRS, CDR2 YFSETQ. V gave up 6 bases and J gave up 0 bases; unmatched junction bases: 13. The CDR3 length is 18 residues. CDR3 DNA sequence: TGCGCCAGCAACCTGGGGGCGGGAGGGCCGGACTCCTACAATGAGCAGTTCTTC. Translated: CASNLGAGGPDSYNEQFF. Variable domain in full (rest from reference TRBV5-1 and TRBJ2-1): KAGVTQTPRYLIKTRGQQVTLSCSPISGHRSVSWYQQTPGQGLQFLFEYFSETQRNKGNFPGRFSGRQFSNSRSEMNVSTLELGDSALYLCASNLGAGGPDSYNEQFFGPGTRLTVL.

This clonotype was observed a few times. The chain links TRBV10-2 to TRBJ2-3; D may be TRBD2 (6 bases). The germline CDR1 and CDR2 sequences are WSHSY and SAAADI. The V end lost 8 bases, the J end lost 2 bases, and 8 bases lay between the germline ends. The CDR3 consists of 12 residues. The CDR3: CASQDYTDTQYF. In nucleotides, the CDR3 is TGCGCCAGCCAGGACTACACAGATACGCAGTATTTT.

This clonotype was picked up a small number of times. The V gene is TRBV21-1, the J gene TRBJ1-6. TRBV21-1 is a pseudogene. The CDR3 spans 13 residues. The CDR3 bases are TGTGCCAGCGATCCAAGACGGGGAGTGACCCTCCACTTT. It codes for CASDPRRGVTLHF.

This clonotype appeared a few times. The chain couples TRBV12-3 or TRBV12-4 to TRBJ2-5, with D possibly being TRBD2 (6 bases). Trimming took 6 bases from V and 4 from J, leaving 15 bases between them. The length of the CDR3 is 14 residues. CDR3: CASSPWGEVETQYF. The CDR3 region has the DNA TGTGCCAGCAGCCCTTGGGGGGAGGTAGAGACCCAGTACTTC.

This clonotype showed up just a few times. The rearrangement uses TRBV7-2 and TRBJ1-2, with 10 bases matching TRBD1. Looked up from germline, CDR1 is SGHTA and CDR2 is FQGNSA. Trimming cost V 5 bases and J 0 bases; bases outside gene matches: 6. CDR3 length equals 16 residues. The CDR3 protein is CASSKRTGGTNYGYTF. CDR3 coding DNA: TGTGCCAGCAGCAAACGGACAGGGGGGACTAACTATGGCTACACCTTC.

This clonotype was seen only a few times. The rearrangement uses TRBV7-2 and TRBJ1-1; D may be TRBD1 (5 bases). The CDR3 length is 13 residues. V shed 4 bases and J shed 5 bases, with 11 bases lying between them. Germline lookup yields CDR1 SGHTA and CDR2 FQGNSA. The CDR3 protein is CASSYRKGTEAFF. Here the CDR3 DNA reads TGTGCCAGCAGCTACCGGAAGGGGACTGAAGCTTTCTTT.